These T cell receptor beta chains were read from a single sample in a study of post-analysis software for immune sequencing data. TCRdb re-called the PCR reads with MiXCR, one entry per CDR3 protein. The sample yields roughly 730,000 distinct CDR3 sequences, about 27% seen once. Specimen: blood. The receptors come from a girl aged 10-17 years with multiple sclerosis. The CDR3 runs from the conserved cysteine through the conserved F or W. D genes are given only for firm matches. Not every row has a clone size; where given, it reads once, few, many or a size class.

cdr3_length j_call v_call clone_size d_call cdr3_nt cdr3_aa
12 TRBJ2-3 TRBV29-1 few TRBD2 TGCAGCGGGGGGAAACTAGCGGGAGTTCTGTATTTT CSGGKLAGVLYF
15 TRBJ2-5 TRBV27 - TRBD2 TGTGCCAGCACCGCCTTGGGCGGGAGTGGAGAGACCCAGTACTTC CASTALGGSGETQYF
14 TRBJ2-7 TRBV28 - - TGTGCCAGCAGTGCCGGGGTTATACCCTACGAGCAGTACTTC CASSAGVIPYEQYF
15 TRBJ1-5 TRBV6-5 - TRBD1 TGTGCCAGCAGTACCGGACAGGGTCGGGGTCAGCCCCAGCATTTT CASSTGQGRGQPQHF
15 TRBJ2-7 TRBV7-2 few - TGTGCCAGCAGCTTAGAGGTGGGAGTCCACTACGAGCAGTACTTC CASSLEVGVHYEQYF
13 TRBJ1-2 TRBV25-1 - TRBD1 TGTGCCAGCAACGCGGGACAGGGGTTCGGCTACACCTTC CASNAGQGFGYTF
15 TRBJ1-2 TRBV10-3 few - TGTGCCATCAGTGGGGGCCTAAATTCCCCCTATGGCTACACCTTC CAISGGLNSPYGYTF
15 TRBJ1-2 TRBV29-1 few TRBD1 TGCAGCGTTGCGGCCTCGGGACAGGGGGCGGGCGGCTACACCTTC CSVAASGQGAGGYTF
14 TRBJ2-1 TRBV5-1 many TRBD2 TGCGCCAGCAGGGGACTAGCGGGACGCAATGAGCAGTTCTTC CASRGLAGRNEQFF
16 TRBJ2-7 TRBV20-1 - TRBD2 TGCAGTGCTAGAGTGGGGACTAGCGGGGCCTCCTACGAGCAGTACTTC CSARVGTSGASYEQYF
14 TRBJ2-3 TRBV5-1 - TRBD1 TGCGCCAGCAGCTTGGCCCAGGGGGCAGATACGCAGTATTTT CASSLAQGADTQYF
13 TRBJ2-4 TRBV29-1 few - TGCAGCGTTGGAAGCCGGGACAAAAACATTCAGTACTTC CSVGSRDKNIQYF
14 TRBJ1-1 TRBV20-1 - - TGCAGTGCTCGTCGGCCCGGGGGGGACACTGAAGCTTTCTTT CSARRPGGDTEAFF
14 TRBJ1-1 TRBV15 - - TGTGCCACCAGCAGAGACCTGAGGGGGACTGAAGCTTTCTTT CATSRDLRGTEAFF
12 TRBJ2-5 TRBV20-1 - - TGCAGTGCTAGAGAGGGGGCGCGGGAGCAGTACTTC CSAREGAREQYF
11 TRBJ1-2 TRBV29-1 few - TGCAGCGTTGTCCTAACCTATGGCTACACCTTC CSVVLTYGYTF
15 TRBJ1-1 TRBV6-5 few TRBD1 TGTGCCTGCAGTTATTCCCCGCAGGGGGACACTGAAGCTTTCTTT CACSYSPQGDTEAFF
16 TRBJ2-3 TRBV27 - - TGTGCCAGCAGCAGGGGATGGGGATCTAGCACAGATACGCAGTATTTT CASSRGWGSSTDTQYF
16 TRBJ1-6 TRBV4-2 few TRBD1 TGTGCCAGCAGCCCCCCGAGACAGGGAATTTCGTCACCCCTCCACTTT CASSPPRQGISSPLHF
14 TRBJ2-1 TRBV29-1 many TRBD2 TGCAGCGGCGTAGGACTAGCGGCTTACAATGAGCAGTTCTTC CSGVGLAAYNEQFF
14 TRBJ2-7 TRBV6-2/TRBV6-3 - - TGTGCCAGCAGTTACGTCGGGGGCCAATACGAGCAGTACTTC CASSYVGGQYEQYF
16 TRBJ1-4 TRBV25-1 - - TGTGCCAGCAGTGATCAGGGCTCCTCAACTAATGAAAAACTGTTTTTT CASSDQGSSTNEKLFF
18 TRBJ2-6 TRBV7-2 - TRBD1 TGTGCCAGCAGCTCCAAGACAGGGGTGCCCTCTGGGGCCAACGTCCTGACTTTC CASSSKTGVPSGANVLTF
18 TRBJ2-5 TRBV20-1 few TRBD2 TGCAGTGCTGCCGGTGGGCGGGGTAGCGGGGCCCACCAAGAGACCCAGTACTTC CSAAGGRGSGAHQETQYF
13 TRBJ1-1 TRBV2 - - TGTGCCAGCAGATTCCGTGCCCAAGACGGGGCTTTCTTT CASRFRAQDGAFF
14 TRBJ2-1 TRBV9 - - TGTGCCAGCAGCGAGCTGAGCTCCTACAATGAGCAGTTCTTC CASSELSSYNEQFF
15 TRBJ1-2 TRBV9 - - TGTGCCAGCAGCGTATCTACGGCGGCTAACTATGGCTACACCTTC CASSVSTAANYGYTF
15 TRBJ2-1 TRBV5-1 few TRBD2 TGCGCCAGCAGCTTGGCGGCGTGGCGGGAGGGCCAACAGTTCTTC CASSLAAWREGQQFF
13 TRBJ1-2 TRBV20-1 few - TGCAGTGCTCGTCCTCTTTTCAACTATGGCTACACCTTC CSARPLFNYGYTF
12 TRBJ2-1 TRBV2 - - TGTGCCAGCAGGGGCCTAGTAGCGCCGCAGTTCTTC CASRGLVAPQFF
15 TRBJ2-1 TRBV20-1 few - TGCAGTGCCCCCACGGCGGCCACTCCGCAATATGAGCAGTTCTTC CSAPTAATPQYEQFF
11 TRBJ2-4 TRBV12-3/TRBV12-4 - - TGTGCCAGCAGTTTTGGTGGCATTCAGTACTTC CASSFGGIQYF
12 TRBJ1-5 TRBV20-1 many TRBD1 TGCAGTGCGACAGGGGATAATCAGCCCCAGCATTTT CSATGDNQPQHF
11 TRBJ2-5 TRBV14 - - TGTGCCAGCAGCCGTGGTTGGACCCAGTACTTC CASSRGWTQYF
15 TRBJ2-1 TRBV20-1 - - TGCAGTGCCAAACCGGGACAAACACTCTACAATGAGCAGTTCTTC CSAKPGQTLYNEQFF
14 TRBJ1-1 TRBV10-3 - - TGTGCCATCAGTAGAGAACGGGAGTTCACTGAAGCTTTCTTT CAISREREFTEAFF
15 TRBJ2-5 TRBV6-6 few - TGTGCCAGCAGTTACTCGCGTCCGCCGGGTGAGACCCAGTACTTC CASSYSRPPGETQYF
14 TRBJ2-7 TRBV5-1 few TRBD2 TGCGCCAGCAGCCTAGCGGGTCCGTTCTACGAGCAGTACTTC CASSLAGPFYEQYF
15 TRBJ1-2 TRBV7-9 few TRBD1 TGTGCCAGCAGCGGGGGTACAGGGGCCTTCTATGGCTACACCTTC CASSGGTGAFYGYTF
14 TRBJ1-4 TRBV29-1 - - TGCAGCGTTGGGTCCACAGGCCAGTTTGGAAAACTGTTTTTT CSVGSTGQFGKLFF
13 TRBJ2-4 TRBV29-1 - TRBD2 TGCAGCGTTCGGACTAGCGGGAGAAACATTCAGTACTTC CSVRTSGRNIQYF
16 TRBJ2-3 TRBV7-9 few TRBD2 TGTGCCAGCAGCCCCCACGGGGGGGCGAGCACAGATACGCAGTATTTT CASSPHGGASTDTQYF
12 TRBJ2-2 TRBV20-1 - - TGCAGTGCTAGACCGAGGAGCGGGGAGCTGTTTTTT CSARPRSGELFF
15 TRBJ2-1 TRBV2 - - TGTGCCAGCGGGGGCCCTCTTAGCTCCTACAATGAGCAGTTCTTC CASGGPLSSYNEQFF
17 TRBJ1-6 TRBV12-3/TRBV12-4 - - TGTGCCAGCAGCTCGTCGGGGAGGAGCTCCTATAATTCACCCCTCCACTTT CASSSSGRSSYNSPLHF
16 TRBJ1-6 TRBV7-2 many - TGTGCCAGCAGCCCCCAGATACAGGCGTATAATTCACCCCTCCACTTT CASSPQIQAYNSPLHF
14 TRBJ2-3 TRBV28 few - TGTGCCAGCAGTTTGACACTCACCCCAGATACGCAGTATTTT CASSLTLTPDTQYF
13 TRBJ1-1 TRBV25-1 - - TGTGCCAGCAAAAGATCCAGGGGTCTTGAAGCTTTCTTT CASKRSRGLEAFF
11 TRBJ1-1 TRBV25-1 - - TGTGCCAGCAGTGGAAAGGCTGAAGCTTTCTTT CASSGKAEAFF
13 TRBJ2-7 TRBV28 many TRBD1 TGTGCCAGCAGGGGGACAGGGACCTACGAGCAGTACTTC CASRGTGTYEQYF
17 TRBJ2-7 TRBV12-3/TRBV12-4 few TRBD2 TGTGCCAGCAGTCGCTCGGGACTAGCGGGAGTACCCTACGAGCAGTACTTC CASSRSGLAGVPYEQYF
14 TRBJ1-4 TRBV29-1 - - TGCAGCGTTGGAATCACAGGCCTTAATGAAAAACTGTTTTTT CSVGITGLNEKLFF
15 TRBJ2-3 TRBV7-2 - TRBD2 TGTGCCAGCAGCTTAAACCTAGCGGGAGCAGATACGCAGTATTTT CASSLNLAGADTQYF
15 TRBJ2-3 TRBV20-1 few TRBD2 TGCAGTGCGAGCCGACTAGCGGGAGGGCCAGATACGCAGTATTTT CSASRLAGGPDTQYF
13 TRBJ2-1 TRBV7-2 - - TGTGCCAGCAGCTCGACAACGGACAATGAGCAGTTCTTC CASSSTTDNEQFF
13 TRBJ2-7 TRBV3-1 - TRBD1 TGTGCCAGCAGCCAAGAGGACAGGGGGGAGCAGTACTTC CASSQEDRGEQYF
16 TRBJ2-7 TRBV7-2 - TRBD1 TGTGCCAGCAGCTTAGTCGGGACAGGGGCGACCTACGAGCAGTACTTC CASSLVGTGATYEQYF
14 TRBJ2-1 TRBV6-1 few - TGTGCCAGCAGTGAACCGGCAGCTTACAATGAGCAGTTCTTC CASSEPAAYNEQFF
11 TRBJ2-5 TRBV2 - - TGTGCCAGCAACTCGATCAATGAGCAGTACTTC CASNSINEQYF